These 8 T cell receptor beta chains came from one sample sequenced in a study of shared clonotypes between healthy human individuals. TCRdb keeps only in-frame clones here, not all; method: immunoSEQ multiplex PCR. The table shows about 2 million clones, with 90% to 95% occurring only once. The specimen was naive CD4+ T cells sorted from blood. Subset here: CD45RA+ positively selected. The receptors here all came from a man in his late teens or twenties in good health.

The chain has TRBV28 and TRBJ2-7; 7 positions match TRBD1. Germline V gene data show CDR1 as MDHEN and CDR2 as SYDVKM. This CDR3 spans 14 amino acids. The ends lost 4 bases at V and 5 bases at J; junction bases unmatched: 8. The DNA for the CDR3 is TGTGCCAGCAGTTCGAAAGGGGGCACCAACGAGCAGTACTTC. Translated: CASSSKGGTNEQYF.

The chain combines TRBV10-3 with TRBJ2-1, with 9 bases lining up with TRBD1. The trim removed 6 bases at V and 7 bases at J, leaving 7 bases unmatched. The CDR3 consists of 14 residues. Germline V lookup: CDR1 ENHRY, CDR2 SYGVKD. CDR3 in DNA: TGTGCCATCAGGGGACAGGGTGTTTGGAATGAGCAGTTCTTC. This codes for CAIRGQGVWNEQFF.

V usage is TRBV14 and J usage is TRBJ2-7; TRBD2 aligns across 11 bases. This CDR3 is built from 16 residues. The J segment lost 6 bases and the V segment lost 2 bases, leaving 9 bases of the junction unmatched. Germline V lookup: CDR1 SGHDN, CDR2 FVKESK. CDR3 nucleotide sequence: TGTGCCAGCAGCCAATCTCAAGATAGCGGGAGGGTCGAGCAGTACTTC. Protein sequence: CASSQSQDSGRVEQYF. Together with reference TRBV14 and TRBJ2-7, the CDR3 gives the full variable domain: EAGVTQFPSHSVIEKGQTVTLRCDPISGHDNLYWYRRVMGKEIKFLLHFVKESKQDESGMPNNRFLAERTGGTYSTLKVQPAELEDSGVYFCASSQSQDSGRVEQYFGPGTRLTVT.

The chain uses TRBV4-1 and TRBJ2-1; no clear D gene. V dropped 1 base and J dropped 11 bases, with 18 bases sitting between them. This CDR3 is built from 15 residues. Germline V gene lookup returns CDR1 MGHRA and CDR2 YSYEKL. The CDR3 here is CASSQVGLPVDKQFF. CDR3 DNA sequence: TGCGCCAGCAGCCAAGTCGGTCTTCCTGTCGATAAGCAGTTCTTC.

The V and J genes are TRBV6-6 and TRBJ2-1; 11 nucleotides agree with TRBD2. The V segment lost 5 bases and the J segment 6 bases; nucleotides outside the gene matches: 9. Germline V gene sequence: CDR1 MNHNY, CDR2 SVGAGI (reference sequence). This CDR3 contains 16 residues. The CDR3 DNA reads TGTGCCAGCAGTAAGTCACTAGCGGGAGTTGTCAATGAGCAGTTCTTC. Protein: CASSKSLAGVVNEQFF.

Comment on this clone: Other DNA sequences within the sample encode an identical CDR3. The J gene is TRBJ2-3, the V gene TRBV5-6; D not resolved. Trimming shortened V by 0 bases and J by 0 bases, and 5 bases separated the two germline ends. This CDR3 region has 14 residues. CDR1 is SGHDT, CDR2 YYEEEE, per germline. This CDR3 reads CASSLVGSTDTQYF. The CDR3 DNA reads TGTGCCAGCAGCTTGGTTGGCAGCACAGATACGCAGTATTTT.

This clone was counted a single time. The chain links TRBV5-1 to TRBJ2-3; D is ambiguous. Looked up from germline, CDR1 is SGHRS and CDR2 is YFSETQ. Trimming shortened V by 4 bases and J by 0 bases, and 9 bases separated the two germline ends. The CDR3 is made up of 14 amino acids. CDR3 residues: CASSPQTSTDTQYF. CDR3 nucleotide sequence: TGCGCCAGCAGCCCTCAAACTAGCACAGATACGCAGTATTTT.

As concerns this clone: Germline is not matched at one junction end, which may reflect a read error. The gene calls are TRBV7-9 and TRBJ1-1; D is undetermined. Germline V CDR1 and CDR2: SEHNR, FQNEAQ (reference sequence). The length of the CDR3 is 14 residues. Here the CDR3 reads CASRLGAANTEAFF. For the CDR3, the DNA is TGTGCCAGCAGGTTAGGTGCAGCGAACACTGAAGCTTTCTTT.